The 7 T cell receptor beta chains reported below all come from one sample, sequenced in a study of T cells after yellow fever vaccination. TCRdb processed the 5' RACE reads anew with MiXCR; each CDR3 protein has one entry. The table shows 250,000 to 350,000 distinct CDR3 sequences, with about 10% occurring only once. The specimen comprised CD4+ T cells sorted from PBMCs, sampled 5 days after the yellow fever booster vaccination. These receptor sequences come from a young man who received the YFV17D yellow fever vaccine.

This clonotype was seen only a few times. The chain recombines TRBV5-4 with TRBJ2-4; 7 bases fit TRBD1. Unmatched junction bases numbered 4, after V lost 4 bases and J lost 0 bases. Germline V gene data show CDR1 as SGHNT and CDR2 as YYREEE (reference sequence). The CDR3 loop spans 15 amino acids. The chain's CDR3 is CASSRQGVAKNIQYF. The CDR3 DNA sequence: TGTGCCAGCAGCCGACAGGGAGTAGCCAAAAACATTCAGTACTTC.

This clonotype occurred a few times. The chain uses TRBV7-3 and TRBJ2-6; D gene unclear. Germline V gene lookup returns CDR1 SGHTA and CDR2 FQGTGA. Trimming pared 6 bases from V and 0 bases from J, leaving 9 bases between. The CDR3 extends over 15 amino acids. The CDR3 reads CASSNGYSGANVLTF. For the CDR3, the DNA is TGTGCCAGCAGTAACGGCTACTCTGGGGCCAACGTCCTGACTTTC.

This clonotype was seen many times. For the CDR3, the DNA is TGCGCCAGCGCCGGGACAGACACCGGGGAGCTGTTTTTT. Amino acid sequence: CASAGTDTGELFF. The V and J genes are TRBV5-1 and TRBJ2-2; TRBD1 aligns across 7 bases. Germline-derived CDR1 and CDR2 are SGHRS and YFSETQ. The CDR3 has 13 residues. Trimming removed 7 bases from V and 3 bases from J; junction bases left unmatched: 3.

The chain has TRBV2 and TRBJ2-4; D perhaps matches TRBD2 (6 bases). CDR1 is SNHLY and CDR2 is FYNNEI in the germline V gene. This CDR3 has 13 amino acids. V dropped 10 bases and J dropped 6 bases, with 16 bases sitting between them. The CDR3, as DNA: TGTGCCACCCATCCGGGGACTGGAAACATTCAGTACTTC. Translated, it gives CATHPGTGNIQYF.

V and J are TRBV25-1 and TRBJ2-7; no firm D call. With 10 bases removed from V and 0 bases from J, the gap between germline ends came to 13 bases. Per germline, CDR1 MGHDK and CDR2 SYGVNS. The CDR3 is 13 amino acids. CDR3: CATSPAYSYEQYF. CDR3 DNA sequence: TGTGCCACCTCGCCAGCTTACTCCTACGAGCAGTACTTC.

This clonotype occurred many times. V is TRBV24-1 and J is TRBJ2-1; D assignment may be TRBD1 or TRBD2 (5 bases each). The CDR3 has 14 residues. Germline lookup yields CDR1 KGHDR and CDR2 SFDVKD. Trimming left V 5 bases short and J 4 bases short, with 11 bases between. The CDR3 sequence: CATSVGEIYNEQFF. The DNA for the CDR3 is TGTGCCACCAGTGTAGGGGAGATTTACAATGAGCAGTTCTTC.

The chain recombines TRBV5-1 with TRBJ1-2; 8 nucleotides match TRBD1. The CDR3 is 17 amino acids. Germline lookup yields CDR1 SGHRS and CDR2 YFSETQ. J was trimmed by 0 bases and V by 0 bases; bases with no gene match: 7. The CDR3 loop reads CASSLGTGKTTNYGYTF. The CDR3 nucleotides read TGCGCCAGCAGCTTGGGGACAGGGAAAACGACTAACTATGGCTACACCTTC.